This entry describes one T cell receptor beta chain. Antigen: not known. The data originate from a study of cytomegalovirus exposure and HLA in healthy donors. Whole-study findings and limits: Rare TCR sequences predominated, though certain public TCRs were found in many donors. A missense DCLRE1C variant was associated with V- and J-gene trimming of TCR beta chains in a later analysis, and an independent cohort replicated the association. Most subjects had HLA-A and HLA-B alleles reportedly predicted accurately by TCR beta sequences.

V lost 1 base and J 1 base, leaving 8 bases between the germline ends. CDR3 length equals 15 residues. Germline V CDR1 and CDR2: MDHEN, SYDVKM. The PCR used 60 Vbeta and 13 Jbeta primers. Sequencing was performed with immunoSEQ multiplex PCR; in TCRdb, only in-frame clones are kept and a portion is missing. This table has around 91,000 clones, about 77% appearing once. This clonotype was sampled from a male donor in good health and CMV-seropositive. The chain uses TRBV28 and TRBJ1-3; D might be TRBD1 (5 bases). The sequencing sample was made of PBMCs. The CDR3 DNA reads TGTGCCAGCAGTTTATTGACAGCTTCTGGAAACACCATATATTTT. Residues: CASSLLTASGNTIYF.